This TCR beta chain was identified during a study of blood T cell repertoires in COVID-19. Study-wide context: T cells, B-cell-depleted T cells, or PBMCs provided the cDNA or gDNA that served as material.

V was pared by 8 bases and J by 4 bases, with 9 bases of the junction left unmatched. The CDR3 is 14 residues long. Germline CDR1 and CDR2: MDHEN and SYDVKM. Method: immunoSEQ multiplex PCR; TCRdb's copy keeps in-frame clones and lacks some. The sample lists about 120,000 clones, 80% to 90% occurring once. The rearrangement joins TRBV28 to TRBJ1-2, with 8 bases lining up with TRBD1. This clonotype was obtained from a man aged 70-80 years with active or convalescent COVID-19. The sample consisted of peripheral blood. The CDR3 DNA follows: TGTGCCAGCCTCTCAACTGACAGGGGCTATGGCTACACCTTC. It yields the protein CASLSTDRGYGYTF.